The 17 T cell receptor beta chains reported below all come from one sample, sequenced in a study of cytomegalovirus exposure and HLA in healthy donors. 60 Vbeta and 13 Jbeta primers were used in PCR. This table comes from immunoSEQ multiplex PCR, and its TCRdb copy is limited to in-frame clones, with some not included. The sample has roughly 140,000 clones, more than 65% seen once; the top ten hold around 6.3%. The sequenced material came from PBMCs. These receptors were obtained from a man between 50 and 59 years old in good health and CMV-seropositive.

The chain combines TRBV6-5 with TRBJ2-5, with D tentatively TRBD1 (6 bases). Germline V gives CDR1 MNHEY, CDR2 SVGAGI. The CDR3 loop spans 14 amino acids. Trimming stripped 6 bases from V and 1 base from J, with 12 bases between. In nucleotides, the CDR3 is TGTGCCAGCAGGGACAGCCGTACCCAAGAGACCCAGTACTTC. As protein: CASRDSRTQETQYF.

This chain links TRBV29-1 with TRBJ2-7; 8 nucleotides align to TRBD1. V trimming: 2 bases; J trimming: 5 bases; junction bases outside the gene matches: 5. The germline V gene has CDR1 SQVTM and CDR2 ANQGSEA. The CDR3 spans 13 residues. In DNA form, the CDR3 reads TGCAGCGTTGAAAGGACAGGGTGGGACGAGCAGTACTTC. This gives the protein CSVERTGWDEQYF.

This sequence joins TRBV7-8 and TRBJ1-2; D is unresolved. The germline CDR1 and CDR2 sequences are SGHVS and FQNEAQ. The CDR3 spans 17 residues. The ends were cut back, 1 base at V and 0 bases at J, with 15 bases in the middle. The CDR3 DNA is TGTGCCAGCAGCTTAGTTGTACTACCAACAACTAACTATGGCTACACCTTC. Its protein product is CASSLVVLPTTNYGYTF.

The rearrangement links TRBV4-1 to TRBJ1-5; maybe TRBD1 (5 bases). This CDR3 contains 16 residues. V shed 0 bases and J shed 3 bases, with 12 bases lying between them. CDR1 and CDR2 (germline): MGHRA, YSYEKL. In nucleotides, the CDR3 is TGCGCCAGCAGCCAAGAACCGGGACTAAACAATCAGCCCCAGCATTTT. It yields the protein CASSQEPGLNNQPQHF.

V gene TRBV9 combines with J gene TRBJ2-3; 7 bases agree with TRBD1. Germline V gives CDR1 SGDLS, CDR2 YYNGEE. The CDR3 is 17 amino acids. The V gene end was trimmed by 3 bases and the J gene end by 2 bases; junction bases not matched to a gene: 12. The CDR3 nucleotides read TGTGCCAGCAGCGACCCGGGACAGCGGAAACACACAGATACGCAGTATTTT. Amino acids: CASSDPGQRKHTDTQYF.

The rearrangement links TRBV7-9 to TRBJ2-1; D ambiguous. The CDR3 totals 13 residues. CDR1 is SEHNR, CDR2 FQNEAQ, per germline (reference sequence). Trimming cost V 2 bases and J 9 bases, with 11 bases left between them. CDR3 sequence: CASSLIAVGEQFF. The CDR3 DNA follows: TGTGCCAGCAGCTTAATAGCTGTTGGTGAGCAGTTCTTC.

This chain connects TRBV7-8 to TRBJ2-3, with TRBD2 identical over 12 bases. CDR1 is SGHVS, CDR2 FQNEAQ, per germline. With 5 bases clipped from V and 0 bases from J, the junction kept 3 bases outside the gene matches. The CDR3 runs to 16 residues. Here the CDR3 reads CASSQGTSGSTDTQYF. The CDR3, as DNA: TGTGCCAGCAGCCAGGGGACTAGCGGGAGCACAGATACGCAGTATTTT.

The CDR3 sequence is CASSQGVDQPQHF. Written as DNA, the CDR3 is TGTGCCAGCAGCCAAGGGGTAGATCAGCCCCAGCATTTT. The chain is built from TRBV7-3 and TRBJ1-5; D is perhaps TRBD1 (5 bases). V was cut by 5 bases and J by 5 bases, with 10 bases left in between. The CDR3 loop spans 13 amino acids. Germline V gene sequence: CDR1 SGHTA, CDR2 FQGTGA.

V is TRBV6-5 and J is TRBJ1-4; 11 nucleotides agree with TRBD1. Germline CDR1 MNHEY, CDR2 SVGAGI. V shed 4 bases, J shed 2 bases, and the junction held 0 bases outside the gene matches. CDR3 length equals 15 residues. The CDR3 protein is CASSWDRGTNEKLFF. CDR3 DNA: TGTGCCAGCAGTTGGGACAGGGGGACTAATGAAAAACTGTTTTTT.

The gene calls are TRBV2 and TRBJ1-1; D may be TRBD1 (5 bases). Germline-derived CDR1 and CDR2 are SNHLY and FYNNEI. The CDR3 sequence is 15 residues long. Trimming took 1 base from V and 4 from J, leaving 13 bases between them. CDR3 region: CASSEDLAGGTEAFF. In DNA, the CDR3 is TGTGCCAGCAGTGAAGATCTAGCGGGGGGCACTGAAGCTTTCTTT.

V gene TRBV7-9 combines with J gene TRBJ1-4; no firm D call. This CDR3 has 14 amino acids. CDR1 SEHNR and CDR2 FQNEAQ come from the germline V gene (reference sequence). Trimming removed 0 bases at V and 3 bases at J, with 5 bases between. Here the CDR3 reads CASSLAGANEKLFF. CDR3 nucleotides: TGTGCCAGCAGCTTAGCCGGGGCTAATGAAAAACTGTTTTTT.

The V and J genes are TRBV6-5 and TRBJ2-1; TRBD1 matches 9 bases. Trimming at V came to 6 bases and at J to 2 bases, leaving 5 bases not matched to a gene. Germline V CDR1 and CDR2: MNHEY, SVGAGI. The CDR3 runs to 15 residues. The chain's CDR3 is CASRPGQGAYNEQFF. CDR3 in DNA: TGTGCCAGCAGGCCGGGACAGGGAGCCTACAATGAGCAGTTCTTC.

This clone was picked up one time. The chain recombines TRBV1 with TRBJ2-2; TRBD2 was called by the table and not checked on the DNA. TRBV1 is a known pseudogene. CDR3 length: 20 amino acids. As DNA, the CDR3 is TGCACCAGCAGCCAAGTAACTAGGGAAGCGGGAGGCCCGAACACCGGGGAGCTGTTTTTT. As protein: CTSSQVTREAGGPNTGELFF.

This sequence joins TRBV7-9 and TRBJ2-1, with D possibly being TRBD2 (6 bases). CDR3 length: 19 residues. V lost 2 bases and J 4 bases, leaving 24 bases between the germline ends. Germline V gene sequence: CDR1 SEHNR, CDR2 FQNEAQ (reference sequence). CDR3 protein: CASSLWPLRELTLYNEQFF. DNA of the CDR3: TGTGCCAGCAGCTTATGGCCCCTCCGGGAGCTTACATTATACAATGAGCAGTTCTTC.

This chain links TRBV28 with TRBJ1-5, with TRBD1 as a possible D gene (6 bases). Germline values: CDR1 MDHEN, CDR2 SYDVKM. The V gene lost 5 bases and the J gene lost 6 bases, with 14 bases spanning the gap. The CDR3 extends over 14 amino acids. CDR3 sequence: CASSVGGRGQPQHF. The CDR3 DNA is TGTGCCAGCAGTGTGGGGGGGCGCGGTCAGCCCCAGCATTTT. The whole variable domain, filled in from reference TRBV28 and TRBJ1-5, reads DVKVTQSSRYLVKRTGEKVFLECVQDMDHENMFWYRQDPGLGLRLIYFSYDVKMKEKGDIPEGYSVSREKKERFSLILESASTNQTSMYLCASSVGGRGQPQHFGDGTRLSIL.

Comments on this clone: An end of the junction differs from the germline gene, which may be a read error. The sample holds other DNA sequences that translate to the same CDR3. The CDR3 loop reads CAWSFQGKEGEQYF. CDR3 sequence (DNA): TGTGCCTGGAGTTTCCAGGGAAAGGAGGGCGAGCAGTACTTT. The V gene is TRBV30, the J gene TRBJ2-7, with D possibly matching TRBD2 (6 bases). The germline CDR1 and CDR2 sequences are GTSNPN and SVGIG (reference sequence). The CDR3 has 14 amino acids. The entire variable domain, with the rest obtained from reference TRBV30 and TRBJ2-7, is as follows: SQTIHQWPATLVQPVGSPLSLECTVEGTSNPNLYWYRQAAGRGLQLLFYSVGIGQISSEVPQNLSASRPQDRQFILSSKKLLLSDSGFYLCAWSFQGKEGEQYFGPGTRLTVT.

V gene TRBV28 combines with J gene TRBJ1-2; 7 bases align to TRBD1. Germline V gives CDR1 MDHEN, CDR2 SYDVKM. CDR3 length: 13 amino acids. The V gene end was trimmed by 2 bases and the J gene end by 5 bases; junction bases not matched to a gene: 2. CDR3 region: CASSLGTDYGYTF. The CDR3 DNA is TGTGCCAGCAGTTTAGGGACAGATTATGGCTACACCTTC.